This T cell receptor (beta chain) was identified during a study of T cells after posttransplantation cyclophosphamide. A marrow graft followed busulfan-fludarabine conditioning, with cyclophosphamide on days +3 and +4. This clone was observed at least ten times. The antigen is undetermined. Sequenced by immunoSEQ multiplex PCR; TCRdb stores in-frame clones only, minus some. The sample holds 17,000 or so clones, and no clone turns up only once. Points from the study as a whole: TRB clonality was highly associated with recipient CMV seropositivity and reactivation. Skin or GI-infiltrating T cells shared few TRB sequences with blood.

Sequences were derived from PBMCs, sampled after allogeneic stem cell transplant with posttransplant cyclophosphamide. This TCR was recovered from a female patient under 45 who received an allogeneic stem cell transplant from a related donor, was CMV-positive, and had no GVHD. Some T cells may be supplied by the graft donor.

The CDR3 DNA reads TGCAGCGCTCTTGCGGGGTTGAACACTGAAGCTTTCTTT. Its translation: CSALAGLNTEAFF. The chain combines TRBV29-1 with TRBJ1-1; D unclear. This CDR3 has 13 amino acids. Trimming took 7 bases from V and 0 from J, leaving 12 bases between them. CDR1 is SQVTM, CDR2 ANQGSEA, per germline.